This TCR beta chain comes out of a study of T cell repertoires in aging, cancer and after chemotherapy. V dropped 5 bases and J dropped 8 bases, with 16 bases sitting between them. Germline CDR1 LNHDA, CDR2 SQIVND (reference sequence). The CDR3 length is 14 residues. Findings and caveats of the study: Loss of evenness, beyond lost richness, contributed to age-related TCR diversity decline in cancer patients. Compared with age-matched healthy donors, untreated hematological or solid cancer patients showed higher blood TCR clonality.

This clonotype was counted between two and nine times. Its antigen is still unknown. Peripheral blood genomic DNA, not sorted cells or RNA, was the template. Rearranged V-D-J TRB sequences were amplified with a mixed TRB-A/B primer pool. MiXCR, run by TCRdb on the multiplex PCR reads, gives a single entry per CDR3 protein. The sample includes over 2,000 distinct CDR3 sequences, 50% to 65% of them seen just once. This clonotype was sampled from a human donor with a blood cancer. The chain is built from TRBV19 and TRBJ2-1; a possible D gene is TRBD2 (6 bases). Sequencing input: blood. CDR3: CASSARGGSDEQFF. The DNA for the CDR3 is TGTGCCAGTAGTGCGCGGGGAGGAAGCGATGAGCAGTTCTTC.